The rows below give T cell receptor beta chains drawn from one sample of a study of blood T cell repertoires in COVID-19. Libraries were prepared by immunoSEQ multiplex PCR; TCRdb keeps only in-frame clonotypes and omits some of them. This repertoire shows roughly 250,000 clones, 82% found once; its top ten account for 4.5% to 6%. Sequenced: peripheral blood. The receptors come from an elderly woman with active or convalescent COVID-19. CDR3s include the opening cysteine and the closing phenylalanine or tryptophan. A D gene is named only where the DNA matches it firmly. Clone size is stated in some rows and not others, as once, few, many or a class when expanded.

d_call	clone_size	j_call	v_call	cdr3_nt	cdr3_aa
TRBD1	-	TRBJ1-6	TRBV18	TGTGCCAGCTCACCATCAGGACAGGGGAATTCACCCCTCCACTTT	CASSPSGQGNSPLHF
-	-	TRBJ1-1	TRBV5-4	TGTGCCAGCAGCTTTCCGGGGGATTTATTGGGGACTGAAGCTTTCTTT	CASSFPGDLLGTEAFF
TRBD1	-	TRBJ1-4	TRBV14	TGTGCCAGCAGCCCCCGGACAGGAGGGTATATGGAAAAACTGTTTTTT	CASSPRTGGYMEKLFF
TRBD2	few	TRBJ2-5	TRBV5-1	TGCGCCAGCAGCTTGGCGCTAGCGGGGCAAGAGACCCAGTACTTC	CASSLALAGQETQYF
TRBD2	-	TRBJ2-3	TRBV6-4	TGTGCCAGCAGTTCCGGCGGGGGGGCCACAGATACGCAGTATTTT	CASSSGGGATDTQYF
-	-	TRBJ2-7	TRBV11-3	TGTGCCAGCAGTTCCGGGACACAATACGAGCAGTACTTC	CASSSGTQYEQYF
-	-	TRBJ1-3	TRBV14	TGTGCCAGCAGCCCAGGGGACGGCTTATACTCTGGAAACACCATATATTTT	CASSPGDGLYSGNTIYF
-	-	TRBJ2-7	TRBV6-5	TGTGCCAGCAGTTATAGGACTGGGGAGCAGTACTTC	CASSYRTGEQYF
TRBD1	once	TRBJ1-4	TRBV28	TGTGCCAGCAGTTTATGGGGACAGGGTTTTAATGAAAAACTGTTTTTT	CASSLWGQGFNEKLFF
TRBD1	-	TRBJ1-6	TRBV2	TGTGCCAGCACCGAGACAGGGGATAATTTACCCCTCCACTTT	CASTETGDNLPLHF
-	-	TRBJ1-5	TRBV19	TGTGCCAGTAGTATAGACGGGAATCAGCCCCAGCATTTT	CASSIDGNQPQHF
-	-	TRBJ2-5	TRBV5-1	TGCGCCAGCAGCTTGGGAATACGGGGAATTTCCCAAGAGACCCAGTACTTC	CASSLGIRGISQETQYF
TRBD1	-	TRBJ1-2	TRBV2	TGTGCCAGCAGTTTGAACAGGGGTGACTATGGCTACACCTTC	CASSLNRGDYGYTF
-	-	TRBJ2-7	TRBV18	TGTGCCAGCTCGGCAGGGGGGTCCTACGAGCAGTACTTC	CASSAGGSYEQYF
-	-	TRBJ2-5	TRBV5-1	TGCGCCAGCAGACCCGGGGTCCAAGAGACCCAGTACTTC	CASRPGVQETQYF
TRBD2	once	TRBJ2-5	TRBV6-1	TGTGCCAGCAGTGAAGGAGCGGGGGCTGCGACCCAGTACTTC	CASSEGAGAATQYF
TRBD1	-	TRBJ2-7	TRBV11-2	TGTGCCAGCAGCTTAGTACAGGGGGTCTCCTACGAGCAGTACTTC	CASSLVQGVSYEQYF
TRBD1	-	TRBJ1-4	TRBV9	TGTGCCAGCAGCGTCTCAGGGGGCGGGATTAATGAAAAACTGTTTTTT	CASSVSGGGINEKLFF
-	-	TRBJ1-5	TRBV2	TGTGCCAGCAGTCAGACAGGTATTCAGCCCCAGCATTTT	CASSQTGIQPQHF
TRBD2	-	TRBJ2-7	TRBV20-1	TGCAGTGCTAGTGGGGGGGAAAGAGAGCAGTACTTC	CSASGGEREQYF
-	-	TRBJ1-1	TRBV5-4	TGTGCCAGCAGGTCAGGGTTGGCTTGGGGCACTGAAGCTTTCTTT	CASRSGLAWGTEAFF
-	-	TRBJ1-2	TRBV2	TGTGCCAGCAGCGTACCAACGGGTGGCTACACCTTC	CASSVPTGGYTF
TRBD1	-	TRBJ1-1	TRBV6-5	TGTGCCAGCAGTTACGACAGGGGACGTTCTGAAGCTTTCTTT	CASSYDRGRSEAFF
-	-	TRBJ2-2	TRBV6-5	TGTGCCAGCAGCCTCAGGGGGAACACCGGGGAGCTGTTTTTT	CASSLRGNTGELFF
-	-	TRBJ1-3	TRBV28	TGTGCCAGCAGTTCCCCATTCGGGAGCTCTGGAAACACCATATATTTT	CASSSPFGSSGNTIYF
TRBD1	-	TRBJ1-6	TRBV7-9	TGTGCCAGCAGCTTAGGTGGCAGGGGGCTTTCACCCCTCCACTTT	CASSLGGRGLSPLHF
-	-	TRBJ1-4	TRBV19	TGTGCCAGCCAGAGCGGGCTTAATGAAAAACTGTTTTTT	CASQSGLNEKLFF
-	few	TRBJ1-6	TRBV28	TGTGCCAGCACCCTCGTCGGTTTACCCCTCCACTTT	CASTLVGLPLHF
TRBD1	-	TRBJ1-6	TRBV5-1	TGCGCCAGCAGCCCCGGACAGGCTGGATCACCCCTCCACTTT	CASSPGQAGSPLHF
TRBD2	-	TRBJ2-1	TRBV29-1	TGCAGCACCAGATTTCTAGCGGGGGGGTACTCCTACAATGAGCAGTTCTTC	CSTRFLAGGYSYNEQFF
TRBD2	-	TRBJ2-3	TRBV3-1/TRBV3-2	TGTGCCAGCAGCCCCCGGACTAGCAGCCTCTTCACAGATACGCAGTATTTT	CASSPRTSSLFTDTQYF
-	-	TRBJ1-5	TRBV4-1	TGCGCCAGCAGCCAAGATTTGACAAGCAATCAGCCCCAGCATTTT	CASSQDLTSNQPQHF
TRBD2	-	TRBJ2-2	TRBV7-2	TGTGCCAGCAGCTCGAGCGGGGGCAACACCGGGGAGCTGTTTTTT	CASSSSGGNTGELFF
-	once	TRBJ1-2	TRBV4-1	TGCGCCAGCAGCCAAGCCCCGGGGGACTATGGCTACACCTTC	CASSQAPGDYGYTF
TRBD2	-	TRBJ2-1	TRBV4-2	TGTGCCAGCAGCCAGGACCCCGGCGGGGGGTACAATGAGCAGTTCTTC	CASSQDPGGGYNEQFF
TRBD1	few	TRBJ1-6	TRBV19	TGTGCCAGTACCCGGACAGGCCAGAATTCACCCCTCCACTTT	CASTRTGQNSPLHF
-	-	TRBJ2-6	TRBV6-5	TGTGCCGCTGGACATTCGGTTCATGGGGCCAACGTCCTGACTTTC	CAAGHSVHGANVLTF
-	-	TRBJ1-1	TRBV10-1	TGCGCCAGCAGTGAGCGGGTCGGATCACAGGGAAGCACTGAAGCTTTCTTT	CASSERVGSQGSTEAFF
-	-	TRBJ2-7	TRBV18	TGTGCCAGCTCACGTTCGCGGGAAAACTACGAGCAGTACTTC	CASSRSRENYEQYF
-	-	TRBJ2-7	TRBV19	TGTGCCAGTAGTATCGGCGGGGAGGCAGACGAGCAGTACTTC	CASSIGGEADEQYF
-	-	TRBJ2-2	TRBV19	TGTGCCAGTGGCCGGACGGGAATCGCGAACACCGGGGAGCTGTTTTTT	CASGRTGIANTGELFF
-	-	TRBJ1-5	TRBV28	TGTGCCAGCAGTTTACAAGGCAGGGGCAATCAGCCCCAGCATTTT	CASSLQGRGNQPQHF
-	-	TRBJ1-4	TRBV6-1	TGTGCCAGCAGTGAATCGGGGTTTAATGAAAAACTGTTTTTT	CASSESGFNEKLFF
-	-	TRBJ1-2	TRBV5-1	TGCGCCAGCAGCTCCGGACAGAATAACTATGGCTACACCTTC	CASSSGQNNYGYTF
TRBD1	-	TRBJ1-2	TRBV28	TGTGCCAGCAAACGGGGACAGGGTTTTGGCTACACCTTC	CASKRGQGFGYTF
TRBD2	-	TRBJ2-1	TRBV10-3	TGTGCCATCAGTGAGACGGGACTAGCGACCTCCTCCGAGCAGTTCTTC	CAISETGLATSSEQFF
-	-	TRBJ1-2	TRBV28	TGTGCCAGCAGTGTACGACAGGATGGCTACACCTTC	CASSVRQDGYTF
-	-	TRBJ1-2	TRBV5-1	TGCGCCAGCAGCTTGCGCTTCTCACAGGGTCGAGGCTACACCTTC	CASSLRFSQGRGYTF